The clone carrying this TCR beta chain was seen many times. Its antigen is unknown. These data are taken from a study of CD8 T cells in ankylosing spondylitis. TCRdb processed the 5' RACE reads anew with MiXCR; each CDR3 protein has one entry. The sample has 150,000 to 200,000 distinct CDR3 sequences, 30% to 35% seen once. Study-level results: Fewer than 10 highly homologous variants formed a TCR beta motif that appeared characteristic of ankylosing spondylitis blood. Relatively rare in peripheral blood, disease-linked clones were also CD8+. Past studies reported some motif variants in reactive arthritis synovial fluid and blood.

Germline CDR1 and CDR2: SGHVS and FNYEAQ. The V end was cut by 1 base, the J end by 4 bases, with 11 bases between. The CDR3 extends over 15 amino acids. The TCR sequence derives from a male donor with ankylosing spondylitis. Sample: synovial fluid, either unsorted or a sorted T cell fraction (not recorded which). This chain joins TRBV7-6 and TRBJ2-1, with D tentatively TRBD1 or TRBD2 (5 bases each). In nucleotides, the CDR3 is TGTGCCAGCAGCTTAGTCGGGGCCACATACAATGAGCAGTTCTTC. Translated: CASSLVGATYNEQFF.